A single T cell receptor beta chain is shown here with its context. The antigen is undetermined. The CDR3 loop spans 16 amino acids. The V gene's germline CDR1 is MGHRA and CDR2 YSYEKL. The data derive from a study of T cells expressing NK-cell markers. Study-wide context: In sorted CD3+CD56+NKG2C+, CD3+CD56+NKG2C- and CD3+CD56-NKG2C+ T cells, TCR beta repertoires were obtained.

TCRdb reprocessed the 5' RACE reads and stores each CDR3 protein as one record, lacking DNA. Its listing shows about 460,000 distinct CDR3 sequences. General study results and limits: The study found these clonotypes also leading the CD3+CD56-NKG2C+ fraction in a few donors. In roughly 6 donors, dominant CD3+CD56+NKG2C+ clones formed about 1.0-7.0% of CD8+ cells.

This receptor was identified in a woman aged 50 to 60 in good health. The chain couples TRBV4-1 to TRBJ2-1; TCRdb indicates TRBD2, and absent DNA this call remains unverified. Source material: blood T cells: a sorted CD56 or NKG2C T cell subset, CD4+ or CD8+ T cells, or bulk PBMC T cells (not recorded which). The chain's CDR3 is CASSQVRGSSGKKQFF.